This T cell receptor beta chain was recorded in a study of T cells in Graves' hyperthyroidism and ophthalmopathy. Study-wide results and caveats: The model predicted ophthalmopathy a median around six months before onset. Most expanded thyroid clonotypes above 0.001 also appeared in blood.

In this sample, this clonotype turned up many times. The target antigen is unknown. RNA transcripts provided the source from which TCR beta CDR3 regions were amplified. A first-round RT-PCR of the TCR CDR3 used the HTBI primer set. From the multiplex PCR reads, TCRdb called clonotypes with MiXCR, one entry per CDR3 protein. The top ten hold more than 5% of the sample, which has roughly 580,000 distinct CDR3 sequences, approximately 13% seen once. The trim removed 2 bases at V and 3 bases at J, leaving 1 base unmatched. The V gene's germline CDR1 is SGHRS and CDR2 YFSETQ. This CDR3 is 15 amino acids long. Investigators excluded patients with uncontrolled infection, other autoimmune disease, pregnancy or lactation. Clinicians diagnosed patients from clinical symptoms, serum thyroxine and TRAb, thyroid ultrasound and orbital computed tomography.

The J gene is TRBJ2-5, the V gene TRBV5-1, with TRBD2 matching over 13 bases. The clonotype comes from a woman aged 30 to 39 with Graves' hyperthyroidism that later progressed to Graves' ophthalmopathy. Sequencing used blood. The CDR3 protein is CASSLGLAGEETQYF. For the CDR3, the DNA is TGCGCCAGCAGCTTAGGACTAGCGGGAGAAGAGACCCAGTACTTC.